This T cell receptor beta chain was recorded in a study of control samples from healthy donors and cancer patients. Sequencing used immunoSEQ multiplex PCR; TCRdb keeps in-frame clones, though not all of them. The table has about 28,000 clones, approximately 87% seen once. The length of the CDR3 is 13 residues. Germline V CDR1 and CDR2: LGHNA, YSLEER. V was cut by 4 bases and J by 4 bases, with 11 bases left in between. Sequences were obtained from PBMCs. The receptor was derived from a woman in her thirties or forties with lung cancer. The rearrangement uses TRBV4-3 and TRBJ2-7; D gene ambiguous. The CDR3 nucleotides are TGCGCCAGCAGCCTAAGTCTTGGGTACGAGCAGTACTTC. It specifies CASSLSLGYEQYF.